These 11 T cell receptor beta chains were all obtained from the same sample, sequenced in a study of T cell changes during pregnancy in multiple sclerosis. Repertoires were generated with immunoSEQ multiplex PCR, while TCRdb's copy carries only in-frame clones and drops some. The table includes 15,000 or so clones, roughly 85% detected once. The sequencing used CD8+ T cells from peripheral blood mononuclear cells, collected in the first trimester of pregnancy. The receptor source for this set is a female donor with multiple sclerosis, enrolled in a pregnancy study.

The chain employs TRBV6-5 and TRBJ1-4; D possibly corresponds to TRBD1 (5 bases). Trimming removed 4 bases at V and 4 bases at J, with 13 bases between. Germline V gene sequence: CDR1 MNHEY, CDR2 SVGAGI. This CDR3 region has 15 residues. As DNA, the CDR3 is TGTGCCAGCAGTTCAGCAGGGATGAGTAATGAAAAACTGTTTTTT. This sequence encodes CASSSAGMSNEKLFF.

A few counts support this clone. This chain's CDR3 is CASSYGTGGYEQYF. In nucleotides, the CDR3 is TGTGCCAGCAGTTACGGGACAGGGGGCTACGAGCAGTACTTC. The chain is built from TRBV6-5 and TRBJ2-7; TRBD1 aligns across 11 bases. The CDR3 spans 14 residues. V was pared by 2 bases and J by 3 bases, with 0 bases of the junction left unmatched. Germline V CDR1 and CDR2: MNHEY, SVGAGI.

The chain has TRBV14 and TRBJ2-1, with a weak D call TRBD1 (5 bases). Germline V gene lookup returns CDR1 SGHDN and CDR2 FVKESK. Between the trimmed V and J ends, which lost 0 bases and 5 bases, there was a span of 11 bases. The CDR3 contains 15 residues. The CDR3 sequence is CASSQDEGRDNEQFF. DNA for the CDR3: TGTGCCAGCAGCCAAGATGAAGGCAGGGACAATGAGCAGTTCTTC.

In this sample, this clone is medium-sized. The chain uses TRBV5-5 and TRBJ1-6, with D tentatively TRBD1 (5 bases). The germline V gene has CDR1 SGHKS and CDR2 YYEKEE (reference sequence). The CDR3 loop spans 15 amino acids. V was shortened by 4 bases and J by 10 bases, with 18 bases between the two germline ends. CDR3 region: CASSLGTGGGSPLHF. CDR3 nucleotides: TGTGCCAGCAGCCTCGGCACAGGCGGTGGGTCACCCCTCCACTTT.

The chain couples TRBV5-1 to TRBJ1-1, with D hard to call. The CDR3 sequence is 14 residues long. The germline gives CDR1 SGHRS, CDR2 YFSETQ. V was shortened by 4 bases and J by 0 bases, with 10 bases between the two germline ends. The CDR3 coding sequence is TGCGCCAGCAGCAATTACTTGGTGAACACTGAAGCTTTCTTT. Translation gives CASSNYLVNTEAFF.

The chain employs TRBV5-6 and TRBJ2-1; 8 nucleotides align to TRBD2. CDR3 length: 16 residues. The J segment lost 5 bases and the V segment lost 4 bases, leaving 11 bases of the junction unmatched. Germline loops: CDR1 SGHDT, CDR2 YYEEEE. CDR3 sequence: CASSTPTSAIHNEQFF. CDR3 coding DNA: TGTGCCAGCAGCACCCCGACTAGCGCCATCCACAATGAGCAGTTCTTC.

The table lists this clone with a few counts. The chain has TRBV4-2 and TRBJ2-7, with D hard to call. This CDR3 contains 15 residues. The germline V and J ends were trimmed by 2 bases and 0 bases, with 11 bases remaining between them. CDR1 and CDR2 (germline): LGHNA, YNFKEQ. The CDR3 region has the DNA TGTGCCAGCAGCCAACAACAGCATTACTCCTACGAGCAGTACTTC. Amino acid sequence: CASSQQQHYSYEQYF.

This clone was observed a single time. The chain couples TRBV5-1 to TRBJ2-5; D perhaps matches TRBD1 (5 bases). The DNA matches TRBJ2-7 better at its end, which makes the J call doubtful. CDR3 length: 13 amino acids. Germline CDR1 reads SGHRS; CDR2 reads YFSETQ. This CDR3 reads CASRSDNSYEQYF. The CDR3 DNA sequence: TGCGCCAGCAGGTCGGACAACTCCTACGAGCAGTACTTC.

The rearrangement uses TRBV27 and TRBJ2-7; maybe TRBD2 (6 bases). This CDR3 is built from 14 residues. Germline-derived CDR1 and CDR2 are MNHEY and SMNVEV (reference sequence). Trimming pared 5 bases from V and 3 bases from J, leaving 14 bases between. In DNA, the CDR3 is TGTGCCAGCAGTGCGGGGCCTCGGGGCTACGAGCAGTACTTC. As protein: CASSAGPRGYEQYF.

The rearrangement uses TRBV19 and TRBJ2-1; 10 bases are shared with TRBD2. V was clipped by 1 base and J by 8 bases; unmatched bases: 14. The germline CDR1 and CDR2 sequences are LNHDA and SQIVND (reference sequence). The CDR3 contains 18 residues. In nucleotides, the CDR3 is TGTGCCAGTAGTATAGTTGCTCCTAGCGGGAGTAGGGGACATGAGCAGTTCTTC. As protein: CASSIVAPSGSRGHEQFF.

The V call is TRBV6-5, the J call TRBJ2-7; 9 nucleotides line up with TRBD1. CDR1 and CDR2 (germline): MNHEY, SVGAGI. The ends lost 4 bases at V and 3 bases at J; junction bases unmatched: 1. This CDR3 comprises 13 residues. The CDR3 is CASSLDRGYEQYF. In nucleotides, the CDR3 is TGTGCCAGCAGTTTGGACAGGGGCTACGAGCAGTACTTC.